The text below deals with one TCR beta chain. The investigators amplified TCR beta CDR3 regions from RNA transcripts. RT-PCR in the first round (using the HTBI primer set) targeted the TCR CDR3. One entry per CDR3 protein, called by TCRdb with MiXCR from the multiplex PCR reads. The sample yields 550,000 to 700,000 distinct CDR3 sequences, roughly 46% seen once. The CDR3 totals 14 residues. Germline CDR1 GTSNPN, CDR2 SVGIG (reference sequence). V lost 3 bases and J lost 3, with 11 bases in between. This sample stems from a study of T cells in Graves' hyperthyroidism and ophthalmopathy. The chain is built from TRBV30 and TRBJ2-2; D is perhaps TRBD2 (5 bases). The TCR comes from an adult woman with Graves' disease, either hyperthyroidism or ophthalmopathy (not recorded which). Specimen: peripheral blood or thyroid tissue (not recorded which). This CDR3 is CAWREGLYTGELFF. The CDR3 bases are TGTGCCTGGAGGGAAGGACTGTACACCGGGGAGCTGTTTTTT.